This T cell receptor (beta chain) emerged from a study of shared clonotypes between healthy human individuals. Turning to the study itself: Plates per donor: three CD4 naive, three CD4 memory, two CD8 naive, one CD8 memory. Study conclusions and caveats: Rarefaction analysis demonstrated incomplete sorted-subset sequencing notwithstanding large depth.

CD8 cells regarded as naive lacked CD45RO, were positively chosen for CCR7, and omitted terminally differentiated effector memory CD45RA+ cells. The assay was immunoSEQ multiplex PCR, and TCRdb's table has in-frame clones only and misses some. Of approximately 1.9 million clones in the sample, just over 90% were seen once. The CDR3 totals 15 residues. Trimming removed 6 bases from V and 3 bases from J, with 17 bases in between. The germline V gene encodes CDR1 MRHNA and CDR2 SNTAGT. As concerns this clone: The antigen is unknown.

V and J are TRBV6-4 and TRBJ1-2, with D maybe TRBD1 (5 bases). The sample was naive CD8+ T cells from PBMCs. The sequence was obtained from a young man in good health. Some clones in this sample may be carry-over from other donors' samples. CDR3 loop: CASRGEGVRDYGYTF. As DNA, the CDR3 is TGTGCCAGCAGGGGAGAAGGGGTGAGGGACTATGGCTACACCTTC.